The 7 T cell receptor beta chains below were found in one sample sequenced in a study of patients and donors after allogeneic stem cell transplantation (dated by TCRdb to the early 2020s). Library creation used RT-PCR. Sequencing used a NextSeq 550. TCRdb handled the public reads itself, with Q25 trimming in fastp and clone calling in MiXCR, and kept productive beta chains. Every entry covers one CDR3 protein and lists the most common genes and DNA from its rows. For this sample the table gives over 65,000 distinct CDR3 sequences, of which about a quarter were detected only once. In total, the top ten clones hold approximately 25% of the sample. The sample taken for sequencing was blood, either unsorted or a sorted T cell fraction (not recorded which). These receptors were collected from a human donor who was either an allogeneic HSCT recipient or a stem cell or donor lymphocyte infusion donor (not recorded which). It is not recorded whose cells these are; they may come from a transplant donor.

V and J are TRBV29-1 and TRBJ1-3, with D tentatively TRBD1 (6 bases). This CDR3 spans 16 amino acids. Germline V gene lookup returns CDR1 SQVTM and CDR2 ANQGSEA. Trimming removed 0 bases from V and 6 bases from J, with 18 bases in between. CDR3 loop: CSVEEGRGLGKNTIYF. DNA for the CDR3: TGCAGCGTTGAAGAGGGGCGGGGGCTAGGGAAAAACACCATATATTTT. The whole variable domain, filled in from reference TRBV29-1 and TRBJ1-3, reads SAVISQKPSRDICQRGTSLTIQCQVDSQVTMMFWYRQQPGQSLTLIATANQGSEATYESGFVIDKFPISRPNLTFSTLTVSNMSPEDSSIYLCSVEEGRGLGKNTIYFGEGSWLTVV.

For this clonotype: At one end the junction does not follow the germline gene, possibly because of a read error. V and J are TRBV7-2 and TRBJ2-3, with TRBD2 matching 14 bases. The CDR3 spans 18 residues. CDR1 and CDR2 (germline): SGHTA, FQGNSA. CDR3 DNA: TGTGCCAGCAGCTTAGTGACTAGCGGGGGGGCAAGCAAAGATACGCAGTATTTT. Protein: CASSLVTSGGASKDTQYF.

The V call is TRBV20-1, the J call TRBJ2-4; TRBD2 might be the D (5 bases). The CDR3 is 16 amino acids. Germline assignment: CDR1 DFQATT and CDR2 SNEGSKA (reference sequence). The germline V and J ends were trimmed by 1 base and 0 bases, with 13 bases remaining between them. The CDR3 sequence: CSARVVGSLAKNIQYF. The CDR3, as DNA: TGCAGTGCTAGAGTTGTGGGGAGCCTAGCCAAAAACATTCAGTACTTC.

This sequence joins TRBV7-9 and TRBJ1-4, with D maybe TRBD1 (5 bases). CDR3 size: 16 residues. Germline assignment: CDR1 SEHNR and CDR2 FQNEAQ (reference sequence). V lost 5 bases to trimming and J lost 3 bases, with 16 bases between them. The CDR3 DNA follows: TGTGCCAGCAGCGCGCGGGTTCAGGGCCCTAATGAAAAACTGTTTTTT. Translation gives CASSARVQGPNEKLFF.

This clonotype has just a few counts. This chain connects TRBV5-1 to TRBJ1-4; D unclear. This CDR3 has 15 amino acids. V was clipped by 0 bases and J by 10 bases, with 16 bases between them. The germline V gene encodes CDR1 SGHRS and CDR2 YFSETQ. CDR3 in amino acids: CASSLGGKVIGKLFF. The CDR3 region has the DNA TGCGCCAGCAGCTTGGGCGGGAAGGTTATTGGAAAACTGTTTTTT.

The V gene is TRBV25-1, the J gene TRBJ1-2; 9 bases are a match to TRBD1. Germline CDR1 MGHDK, CDR2 SYGVNS. The V segment lost 1 base and the J segment 0 bases; nucleotides outside the gene matches: 3. The CDR3 has 16 residues. CDR3 nucleotide sequence: TGTGCCAGCAGTGAATCCGGGACAGGGACTAACTATGGCTACACCTTC. It codes for CASSESGTGTNYGYTF.

This clonotype was observed a handful of times. Written as DNA, the CDR3 is TGTGCCAGCAGCCAAGTCGGCCCAACCACCCAGTACTTC. Encoded protein: CASSQVGPTTQYF. The rearrangement uses TRBV3-1 and TRBJ2-5, with D unresolved. Trimming took 1 base from V and 8 from J, leaving 11 bases between them. The CDR3 sequence is 13 residues long. Per germline, CDR1 LGHDT and CDR2 YNNKEL (reference sequence).